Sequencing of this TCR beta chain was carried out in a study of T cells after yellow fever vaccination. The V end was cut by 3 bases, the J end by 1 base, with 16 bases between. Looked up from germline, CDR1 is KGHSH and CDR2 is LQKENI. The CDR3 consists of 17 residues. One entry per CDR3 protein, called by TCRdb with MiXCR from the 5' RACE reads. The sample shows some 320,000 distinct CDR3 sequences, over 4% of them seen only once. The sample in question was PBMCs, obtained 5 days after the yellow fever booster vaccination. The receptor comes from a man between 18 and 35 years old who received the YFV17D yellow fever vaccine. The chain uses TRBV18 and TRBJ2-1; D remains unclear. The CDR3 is CASSPPLTSSSYNEQFF. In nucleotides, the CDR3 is TGTGCCAGCTCACCTCCTTTAACCTCGTCTTCCTACAATGAGCAGTTCTTC.